The 12 T cell receptor beta chains listed next were all sequenced from one sample in a study of T and B cells in COVID-19 patients. Blood genomic DNA input for TRB amplification was roughly 250-500 ng. BIOMED2 TRB-A/B primer pools were used in multiplex TRB PCR. TCRdb re-called the multiplex PCR reads through MiXCR, storing one row per CDR3 protein. The table lists approximately 13,000 distinct CDR3 sequences, roughly 27% of them singletons. The source material was blood. The receptors come from a human donor who had recovered from COVID-19.

This clonotype was observed many times. The chain couples TRBV30 to TRBJ2-7; no clear D gene. CDR1 and CDR2 (germline): GTSNPN, SVGIG (reference sequence). This CDR3 is built from 13 residues. V lost 1 base, J lost 3 bases, and 10 bases lay in between. CDR3 DNA: TGTGCCTGGAGTGGAGGTGAACTCTACGAGCAGTACTTC. This translates into CAWSGGELYEQYF.

J is TRBJ1-2 and V is TRBV6-4; no clear D. CDR3 length: 11 amino acids. Germline V gene lookup returns CDR1 MRHNA and CDR2 SNTAGT. Trimming removed 10 bases at V and 3 bases at J, with 9 bases between. CDR3 in DNA: TGTGCCACCGCGAGGGACTATGGCTACACCTTC. As protein: CATARDYGYTF.

Ten or more counts support this clonotype. This chain links TRBV13 with TRBJ2-7; the D gene is possibly TRBD2 (6 bases). The CDR3 runs to 15 residues. Germline assignment: CDR1 PRHDT and CDR2 FYEKMQ (reference sequence). With 5 bases removed from V and 6 bases from J, the gap between germline ends came to 20 bases. CDR3 amino acids: CASSPMGRLVGEQYF. The DNA of the CDR3 is TGTGCCAGCAGCCCCATGGGGAGGTTAGTCGGCGAGCAGTACTTC.

The rearrangement uses TRBV6-4 and TRBJ1-1; TRBD1 matches at 7 bases. CDR3 length: 14 residues. V lost 6 bases and J lost 0; bases outside the gene matches: 4. CDR1 is MRHNA and CDR2 is SNTAGT in the germline V gene. The CDR3 nucleotides are TGTGCCAGCAGGGGGACAGCAATGAACACTGAAGCTTTCTTT. Its protein is CASRGTAMNTEAFF.

This clonotype counts as medium-sized. The chain combines TRBV27 with TRBJ2-7; D remains ambiguous. Germline V gene lookup returns CDR1 MNHEY and CDR2 SMNVEV (reference sequence). Trimming cost V 0 bases and J 5 bases, with 17 bases left between them. The CDR3 extends over 16 amino acids. The CDR3 nucleotides are TGTGCCAGCAGTTTATCGGTAGCACACTCCCATCACGAGCAGTACTTC. This translates into CASSLSVAHSHHEQYF.

This chain joins TRBV6-2 or TRBV6-3 and TRBJ2-1; D possibly matches TRBD1 or TRBD2 (6 bases each). This CDR3 is built from 15 residues. Germline CDR1 reads MNHEY; CDR2 reads SVGEGT. Trimming removed 2 bases from V and 4 bases from J, with 12 bases in between. The CDR3 nucleotides read TGTGCCAGCAGTTACGGGGGGCCTGGGTACAATGAGCAGTTCTTC. Protein: CASSYGGPGYNEQFF.

The J gene is TRBJ2-3, the V gene TRBV5-4, with a weak D call TRBD1 (6 bases). Trimming removed 4 bases at V and 0 bases at J, with 9 bases between. Germline V CDR1 and CDR2: SGHNT, YYREEE (reference sequence). The CDR3 sequence is 14 residues long. CDR3 amino acids: CASSLDRSTDTQYF. CDR3 in DNA: TGTGCCAGCAGCCTTGACAGGAGCACAGATACGCAGTATTTT.

This clonotype was picked up one time. The V and J genes are TRBV20-1 and TRBJ2-3; weak D call: TRBD2 (5 bases). CDR1 is DFQATT and CDR2 is SNEGSKA in the germline V gene (reference sequence). The CDR3 loop spans 16 amino acids. V was clipped by 0 bases and J by 2 bases, with 15 bases between them. Written as DNA, the CDR3 is TGCAGTGCTAGAGATCGGGGTAGCGTTTACACAGATACGCAGTATTTT. Amino acid sequence: CSARDRGSVYTDTQYF.

This chain connects TRBV29-1 to TRBJ2-7; D is possibly TRBD2 (6 bases). V was shortened by 7 bases and J by 0 bases, with 16 bases between the two germline ends. CDR1 is SQVTM, CDR2 ANQGSEA, per germline. This CDR3 has 14 residues. The CDR3 DNA follows: TGCAGCGGTAGCCCTAGGCGGGGCTCCTACGAGCAGTACTTC. It translates to CSGSPRRGSYEQYF.

The sample holds a few counts of this clonotype. The CDR3 region is CASSLALSTTYSPLHF. DNA of the CDR3: TGTGCCAGCAGCTTGGCCCTCTCTACTACTTATTCACCCCTCCACTTT. The rearrangement uses TRBV5-4 and TRBJ1-6; D gene uncertain. CDR1 is SGHNT, CDR2 YYREEE, per germline (reference sequence). V lost 0 bases, J lost 8 bases, and 15 bases lay in between. CDR3 length: 16 residues.

This clonotype ranks as medium-sized. The chain is built from TRBV19 and TRBJ2-1; a weak D match, TRBD2 (5 bases). The V gene's germline CDR1 is LNHDA and CDR2 SQIVND (reference sequence). Trimming removed 6 bases from V and 4 bases from J, with 16 bases in between. The CDR3 is made up of 15 amino acids. Here the CDR3 reads CASRITRGGYNEQFF. The DNA for the CDR3 is TGTGCCAGTAGGATTACTAGAGGCGGGTACAATGAGCAGTTCTTC.

This clonotype is deemed medium-sized. The genes are TRBV18 and TRBJ2-2; possible D gene TRBD2, 6 bases. CDR3 length: 14 residues. Germline assignment: CDR1 KGHSH and CDR2 LQKENI. V lost 3 bases to trimming and J lost 6 bases, with 11 bases between them. The CDR3 DNA reads as TGTGCCAGCTCACCCCCTAGCGTCGCCGGGGAGCTGTTTTTT. This gives the protein CASSPPSVAGELFF.